This is a list of T cell receptor beta chains from one sample in a study of T cell repertoires in ileal Crohn's disease. The assay was immunoSEQ multiplex PCR, and TCRdb's table has in-frame clones only and misses some. The table records about 60,000 clones, 70% to 90% of them present only once. Sequencing used ileal tissue. These receptors all come from an adult with Crohn's disease. Each CDR3 is given with its conserved first and last residue. Each record gives: CDR3 DNA, CDR3 protein, clone size, D gene, J gene, V gene. A D gene is named only where the DNA matches it firmly. Where a row states a size, it is once, few, many or the class of an expanded clone; other rows omit it.

TGCGCCAGCAGCTTGGCCGCCTTCACAAGTTCCAGCTATGGCTACACCTTC CASSLAAFTSSSYGYTF - - TRBJ1-2 TRBV5-1
TGTGCCAGCAGCGCCTTATCCAGCACCGGGGAGCTGTTTTTT CASSALSSTGELFF - - TRBJ2-2 TRBV6-1
TGTGCCAGCAGTGAAGGGGGCGCGATCACTGAAGCTTTCTTT CASSEGGAITEAFF - - TRBJ1-1 TRBV2
TGCGCCAGCAGCTTGGAGGACAGTCACGGTGGAGGCACCTTC CASSLEDSHGGGTF - - TRBJ1-2 TRBV5-1
TGTGCCAGCAGCTTAGACACTTACACTGAAGCTTTCTTT CASSLDTYTEAFF medium-sized - TRBJ1-1 TRBV6-1
TGTGCCAGCAGCGCAACGGGACTAGCACAGTTCTTC CASSATGLAQFF - TRBD2 TRBJ2-1 TRBV9
TGTGCCAGTAGCTTCGGACAGAGATTCATGAACACTGAAGCTTTCTTT CASSFGQRFMNTEAFF - - TRBJ1-1 TRBV19
TGCAGCGTTGAAGGGGCATTGGGAAACATTCAGTACTTC CSVEGALGNIQYF - - TRBJ2-4 TRBV29-1
TGTGCCAGCAGTTCAGGGTACACTGAAGCTTTCTTT CASSSGYTEAFF - - TRBJ1-1 TRBV27
TGTGCCAGCATGTCGCAGGGTTTGGATCAGCCCCAGCATTTT CASMSQGLDQPQHF - - TRBJ1-5 TRBV2
TGTGCCAGCAGCTTTGTGTCCGGCCAAGAGACCCAGTACTTC CASSFVSGQETQYF - - TRBJ2-5 TRBV11-2
TGCAGTGCTAGTACTGGAAACACCATATATTTT CSASTGNTIYF - - TRBJ1-3 TRBV20-1
TGCGCCAGCAGCGATTATAATAGTGCCGGGGAGCTGTTTTTT CASSDYNSAGELFF - - TRBJ2-2 TRBV5-1
TGTGCCAGCAGCCCCGGGACAGGGGGCCTCTTATCGTATTCACCCCTCCACTTT CASSPGTGGLLSYSPLHF - TRBD1 TRBJ1-6 TRBV14
TGTGCCAGCAACCGGGACAACCAAGAGACCCAGTACTTC CASNRDNQETQYF - - TRBJ2-5 TRBV2
TGTGCCAGCAGTTGGGGGGATACAGGGGTCCATCAGCCCCAGCATTTT CASSWGDTGVHQPQHF - TRBD1 TRBJ1-5 TRBV2
TGCGCCAGCAGCCAAGATCGAATAGTATCGGGACAGGTTTCATCTGGGGCCAACGTCCTGACTTTC CASSQDRIVSGQVSSGANVLTF - TRBD1 TRBJ2-6 TRBV4-3
TGTGCCAGCAGCGTGGGTAGCGGGATCTCCTACAATGAGCAGTTCTTC CASSVGSGISYNEQFF few TRBD2 TRBJ2-1 TRBV9
TGTGCCAGCAGCTTCGGTTTGGGCAGGCAGTACACTGAAGCTTTCTTT CASSFGLGRQYTEAFF once - TRBJ1-1 TRBV11-3
TGCGCTTGGAGGATTGGGATGAACACTGAAGCTTTCTTT CAWRIGMNTEAFF - - TRBJ1-1 TRBV5-1
TGTGCCAGCAGCTTGGTACTAGCGGGACACGATACGCAGTATTTT CASSLVLAGHDTQYF - TRBD2 TRBJ2-3 TRBV5-4
TGCGCCAGCAGCTTGGCCGGGACTAGCCCCCACGAGCAGTACTTC CASSLAGTSPHEQYF - TRBD2 TRBJ2-7 TRBV5-1
TGTGCCAGCAGCCCGGCCGGGAACAATCAGCCCCAGCATTTT CASSPAGNNQPQHF once - TRBJ1-5 TRBV14
TGTGCCAGCAGTGCGGTAAGCTCTAATAGCAATCAGCCCCAGCATTTT CASSAVSSNSNQPQHF - - TRBJ1-5 TRBV6-1
TGTGCCAGCAGCTATTTTTCCGGGACAGGGGTAACCCAAGAGACCCAGTACTTC CASSYFSGTGVTQETQYF - TRBD1 TRBJ2-5 TRBV9
TGCAGCGTTCGACAGGGTCGGAATCAGCCCCAGCATTTT CSVRQGRNQPQHF - TRBD1 TRBJ1-5 TRBV29-1
TGTGCCAGCCGGCCAGGGGTCACTGAAGCTTTCTTT CASRPGVTEAFF - - TRBJ1-1 TRBV2
TGTGCCAGCAGCCCGGTTGGGAGGGGTTCAGAGACCCAGTACTTC CASSPVGRGSETQYF - TRBD2 TRBJ2-5 TRBV5-4
TGTGCCAGCAGCCCCCACTACACTGAAGCTTTCTTT CASSPHYTEAFF - - TRBJ1-1 TRBV7-9
TGTGCCAGCAGCTTGGATCGGGGAGCAGGTATTGAGACCCAGTACTTC CASSLDRGAGIETQYF - - TRBJ2-5 TRBV5-6
TGCGCCAGCAGCTCGGGGACAGGGAACACTGAAGCTTTCTTT CASSSGTGNTEAFF - TRBD1 TRBJ1-1 TRBV5-1
TGCAGCGCAAGAGTGAGGGGGCTGGACACTGAAGCTTTCTTT CSARVRGLDTEAFF - TRBD1 TRBJ1-1 TRBV29-1